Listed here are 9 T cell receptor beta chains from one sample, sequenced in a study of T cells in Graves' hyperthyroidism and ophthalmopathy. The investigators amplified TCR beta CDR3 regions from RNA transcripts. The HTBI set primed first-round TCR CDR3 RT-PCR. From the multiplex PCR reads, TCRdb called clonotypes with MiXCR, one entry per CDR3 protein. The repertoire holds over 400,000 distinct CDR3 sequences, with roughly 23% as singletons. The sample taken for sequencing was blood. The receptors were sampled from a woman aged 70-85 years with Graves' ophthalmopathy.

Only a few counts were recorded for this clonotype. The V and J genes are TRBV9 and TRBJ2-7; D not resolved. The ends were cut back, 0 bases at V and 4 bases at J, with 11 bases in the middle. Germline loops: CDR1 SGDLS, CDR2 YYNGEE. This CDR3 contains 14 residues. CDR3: CASSVDSYGYEQYF. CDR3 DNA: TGTGCCAGCAGCGTAGACAGCTATGGGTACGAGCAGTACTTC.

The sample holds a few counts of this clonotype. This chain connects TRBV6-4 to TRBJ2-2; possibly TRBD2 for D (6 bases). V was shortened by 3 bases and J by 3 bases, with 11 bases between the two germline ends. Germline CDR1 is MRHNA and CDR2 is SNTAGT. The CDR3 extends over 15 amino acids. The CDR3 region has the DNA TGTGCCAGCAGTGAAGTAGGGGACTACACCGGGGAGCTGTTTTTT. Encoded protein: CASSEVGDYTGELFF.

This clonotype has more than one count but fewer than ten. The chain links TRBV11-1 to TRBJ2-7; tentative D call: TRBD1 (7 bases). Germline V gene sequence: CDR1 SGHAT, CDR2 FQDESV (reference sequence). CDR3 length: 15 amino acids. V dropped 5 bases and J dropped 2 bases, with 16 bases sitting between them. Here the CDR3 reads CASSQQGTGAYEQYF. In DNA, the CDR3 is TGTGCCAGCAGCCAACAGGGGACGGGGGCCTACGAGCAGTACTTC.

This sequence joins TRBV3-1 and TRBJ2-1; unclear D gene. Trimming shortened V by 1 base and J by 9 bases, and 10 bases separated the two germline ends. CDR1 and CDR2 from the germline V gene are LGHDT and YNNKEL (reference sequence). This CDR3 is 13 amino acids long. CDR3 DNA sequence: TGTGCCAGCAGCCAAGGTGAAGCTACTGAGCAGTTCTTC. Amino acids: CASSQGEATEQFF.

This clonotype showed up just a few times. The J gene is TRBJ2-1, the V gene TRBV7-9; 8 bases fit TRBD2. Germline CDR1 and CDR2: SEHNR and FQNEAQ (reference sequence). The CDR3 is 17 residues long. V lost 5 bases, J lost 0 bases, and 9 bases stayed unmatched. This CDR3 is CASSPSIAGYSYNEQFF. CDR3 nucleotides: TGTGCCAGCAGCCCCTCAATAGCGGGATACTCCTACAATGAGCAGTTCTTC. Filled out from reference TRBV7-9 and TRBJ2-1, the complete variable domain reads DTGVSQNPRHKITKRGQNVTFRCDPISEHNRLYWYRQTLGQGPEFLTYFQNEAQLEKSRLLSDRFSAERPKGSFSTLEIQRTEQGDSAMYLCASSPSIAGYSYNEQFFGPGTRLTVL.

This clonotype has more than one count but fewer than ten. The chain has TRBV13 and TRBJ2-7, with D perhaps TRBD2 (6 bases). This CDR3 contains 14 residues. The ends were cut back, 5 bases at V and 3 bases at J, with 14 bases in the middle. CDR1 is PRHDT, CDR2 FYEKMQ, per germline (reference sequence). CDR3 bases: TGTGCCAGCAGCACCTCTAGGGGAGGCTACGAGCAGTACTTC. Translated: CASSTSRGGYEQYF.

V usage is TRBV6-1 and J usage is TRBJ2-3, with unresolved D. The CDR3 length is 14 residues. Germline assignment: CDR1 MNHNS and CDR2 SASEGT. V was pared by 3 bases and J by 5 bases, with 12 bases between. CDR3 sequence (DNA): TGTGCCAGCAGTGATAGAGCCCGCAGAGATACGCAGTATTTT. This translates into CASSDRARRDTQYF.

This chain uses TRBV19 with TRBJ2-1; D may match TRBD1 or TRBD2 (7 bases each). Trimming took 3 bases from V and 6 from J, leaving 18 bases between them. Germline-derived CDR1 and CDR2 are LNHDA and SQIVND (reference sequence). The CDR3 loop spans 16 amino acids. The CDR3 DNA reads TGTGCCAGTAGTATGCGGGGGACAGTAGCGGGCAATGAGCAGTTCTTC. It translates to CASSMRGTVAGNEQFF.

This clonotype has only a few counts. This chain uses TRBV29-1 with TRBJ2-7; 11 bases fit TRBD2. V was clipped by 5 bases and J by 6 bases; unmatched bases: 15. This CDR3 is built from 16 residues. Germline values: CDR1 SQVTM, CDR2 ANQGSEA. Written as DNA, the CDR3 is TGCAGCGTTACTCCCCCAGGAACTAGCGGGGGACGCGAGCAGTACTTC. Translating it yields CSVTPPGTSGGREQYF.